This T cell receptor (beta chain) is drawn from a study of chemoradiotherapy in HPV16-positive cancers (dated by TCRdb to 2022 to 2024). Study-level background: Candidate HPV-specific T-cell clones and common TCR motifs were defined through functional T-cell assays on cells from a couple of HPV16-positive patients. TCR repertoires from under 90 patients with HPV-related cancers were then used to track the candidate HPV-specific TCRs and motifs. The study set out to ask whether T-cell immunity against the HPV oncoproteins E6 and E7 changes over the course of chemoradiotherapy and whether that immunity affects survival. The investigation overall reported the following: Only a couple of HPV16-positive patients were used to derive the functional definition of HPV-specific T cells, and the survival association was reported for HPV16-positive patients. Improved recurrence-free survival in HPV16-positive patients was associated with expansion of HPV-responsive T cells during chemoradiotherapy. Expansion of candidate HPV-specific clones and E7-related TCR motifs was observed in the tumor microenvironment during treatment, whereas no such expansion was observed for non-HPV-specific T cells.

Repertoires were sampled repeatedly over the course of chemoradiotherapy, so clonal expansion could be followed in the tumor microenvironment. According to the germline V gene, CDR1 reads SGHRS and CDR2 reads YFSETQ. V sheds 0 bases and J sheds 6 bases, leaving 16 bases between their ends. CDR3 length: 15 amino acids, cysteine to phenylalanine. The only DNA kept is the CDR3, 45 bases in frame from the first base. Library creation used the immunoSEQ multiplex PCR assay. TCRdb re-hosts the immuneACCESS table, in-frame sequences only. Its copies lack some clones; in the studies checked, an unresolved V gene accounts for under half of them, and the cause for the rest is not known. The sample table records tens of thousands of clones; 90% to 95% of these occur just once. 22% of the sample is taken by the ten largest. For this clone: The antigen this receptor binds is unknown. Per-base quality was not reported, and no clone a single base away is much larger than it.

This receptor was identified in a human donor with HPV-associated anogenital cancer. The material sequenced was blood, taken from a patient who underwent chemoradiotherapy. The receptor chain draws on TRBV5-1 and TRBJ2-7, with no D gene named confidently. The CDR3 reads as follows: CASSLDGTLRSEQYF. The sequenced DNA is TGCGCCAGCAGCTTGGATGGCACCCTCCGGTCCGAGCAGTACTTC.